These T cell receptor beta chains were read from a single sample in a study of cytomegalovirus exposure and HLA in healthy donors. Sequencing used immunoSEQ multiplex PCR; TCRdb keeps in-frame clones, though not all of them. The data show 150,000 to 250,000 clones, around 78% seen once. Sequencing was carried out using PBMCs. The source is a man aged 25 to 40 in good health and CMV-seronegative. Both conserved end residues are part of each CDR3. The order of the fields is V gene, clone size, J gene, D gene, CDR3 DNA, CDR3 protein. D genes are given only for firm matches. Rows may omit the clone size; those that give it use once, few, many or a size class.

V gene: TRBV7-7
clone size: .
J gene: TRBJ2-3
D gene: .
CDR3 DNA: TGTGCCAGCAGCCAACAGGGCACAGATACGCAGTATTTT
CDR3 protein: CASSQQGTDTQYF

V gene: TRBV19
clone size: .
J gene: TRBJ2-1
D gene: TRBD2
CDR3 DNA: TGTGCCAGTAGTATTACTAGCGGGAGACGCAATGAGCAGTTCTTC
CDR3 protein: CASSITSGRRNEQFF

V gene: TRBV19
clone size: .
J gene: TRBJ2-1
D gene: TRBD2
CDR3 DNA: TGTGCCAGTAGTCCGAAACTAGCGGGTGGTGAGCAGTTCTTC
CDR3 protein: CASSPKLAGGEQFF

V gene: TRBV28
clone size: .
J gene: TRBJ1-5
D gene: TRBD1
CDR3 DNA: TGTGCCAGCACAGGGGGTCAGCCCCAGCATTTT
CDR3 protein: CASTGGQPQHF

V gene: TRBV2
clone size: .
J gene: TRBJ2-7
D gene: .
CDR3 DNA: TGTGCCAGCAGTGGAGGACAGCCAGAAACGGGGCAGTACTTC
CDR3 protein: CASSGGQPETGQYF

V gene: TRBV19
clone size: .
J gene: TRBJ2-5
D gene: TRBD1
CDR3 DNA: TGTGCCAGTAGTACATGGACAGGGACACAAGAGACCCAGTACTTC
CDR3 protein: CASSTWTGTQETQYF

V gene: TRBV28
clone size: .
J gene: TRBJ1-1
D gene: .
CDR3 DNA: TGTGCCAGCAGTTTATGGTCGGGGTCTGAAGCTTTCTTT
CDR3 protein: CASSLWSGSEAFF

V gene: TRBV5-1
clone size: .
J gene: TRBJ1-2
D gene: .
CDR3 DNA: TGCGCCAGCAGCTTGGCCCTTGGTGGTGGAGTGAATCTTGGCTACACCTTC
CDR3 protein: CASSLALGGGVNLGYTF

V gene: TRBV14
clone size: few
J gene: TRBJ2-3
D gene: TRBD1
CDR3 DNA: TGTGCCAGCAGCCAGCGGACAGGGGGCGTAGATACGCAGTATTTT
CDR3 protein: CASSQRTGGVDTQYF

V gene: TRBV7-3
clone size: .
J gene: TRBJ2-2
D gene: .
CDR3 DNA: TGTGCCAGCAGCTTACAAGCGCAAACCGGGGAGCTGTTTTTT
CDR3 protein: CASSLQAQTGELFF

V gene: TRBV2
clone size: few
J gene: TRBJ1-6
D gene: .
CDR3 DNA: TGTGCCAGCAAAACGTCTGGGGAGGGTGGATCCTATAATTCACCCCTCCACTTT
CDR3 protein: CASKTSGEGGSYNSPLHF

V gene: TRBV15
clone size: .
J gene: TRBJ2-4
D gene: TRBD1
CDR3 DNA: TGTGCCACCAGCAGGGACAGGGGGATGGACATTCAGTACTTC
CDR3 protein: CATSRDRGMDIQYF

V gene: TRBV7-9
clone size: .
J gene: TRBJ2-7
D gene: .
CDR3 DNA: TGTGCCAGCAGCTTAGCGTTTGGGGAGTGGTCCTACGAGCAGTACTTC
CDR3 protein: CASSLAFGEWSYEQYF

V gene: TRBV6-4
clone size: .
J gene: TRBJ2-7
D gene: .
CDR3 DNA: TGTGCCAGCAGTGGTAGACACCCTTACGAGCAGTACTTC
CDR3 protein: CASSGRHPYEQYF

V gene: TRBV18
clone size: .
J gene: TRBJ2-7
D gene: TRBD1
CDR3 DNA: TGTGCCAGCTCACAAGGGAGACAGGGGCTATACGAGCAGTACTTC
CDR3 protein: CASSQGRQGLYEQYF

V gene: TRBV27
clone size: once
J gene: TRBJ2-5
D gene: .
CDR3 DNA: TGTGCCAGCAGTTTAGATACAAGGACAACACAAGAGACCCAGTACTTC
CDR3 protein: CASSLDTRTTQETQYF

V gene: TRBV4-1
clone size: .
J gene: TRBJ2-7
D gene: TRBD2
CDR3 DNA: TGCGCCAGCAGCCAAGATCACCTGGGGGGGGTAAGCTCCTACGAGCAGTACTTC
CDR3 protein: CASSQDHLGGVSSYEQYF

V gene: TRBV4-2
clone size: .
J gene: TRBJ2-7
D gene: TRBD2
CDR3 DNA: TGTGCCAGCAGCCAAGATAGCGGGAGCTCCTACGAGCAGTACTTC
CDR3 protein: CASSQDSGSSYEQYF

V gene: TRBV5-4
clone size: .
J gene: TRBJ1-3
D gene: .
CDR3 DNA: TGTGCCAGCAGGTCTACAGGGTCTGGAAACACCATATATTTT
CDR3 protein: CASRSTGSGNTIYF

V gene: TRBV18
clone size: .
J gene: TRBJ2-7
D gene: TRBD1
CDR3 DNA: TGTGCCAGCTCCCGGGACAGTTACGAGCAGTACTTC
CDR3 protein: CASSRDSYEQYF

V gene: TRBV14
clone size: .
J gene: TRBJ2-1
D gene: TRBD2
CDR3 DNA: TGTGCCAGCAGCCCATACGGGACTAGCGGAATCAATGAGCAGTTCTTC
CDR3 protein: CASSPYGTSGINEQFF

V gene: TRBV6-5
clone size: .
J gene: TRBJ2-7
D gene: TRBD2
CDR3 DNA: TGTGCCAGCAGTCCAATAGCGGGAGGGCCCTACGAGCAGTACTTC
CDR3 protein: CASSPIAGGPYEQYF

V gene: TRBV4-2
clone size: .
J gene: TRBJ1-3
D gene: TRBD1
CDR3 DNA: TGTGCCAGCAGCGGGGACAGAAACTCTGGAAACACCATATATTTT
CDR3 protein: CASSGDRNSGNTIYF

V gene: TRBV7-9
clone size: .
J gene: TRBJ1-2
D gene: .
CDR3 DNA: TGTGCCAGCAGCCGCGGAGGCGACTATGGCTACACCTTC
CDR3 protein: CASSRGGDYGYTF

V gene: TRBV19
clone size: .
J gene: TRBJ2-5
D gene: TRBD1
CDR3 DNA: TGTGCCAGTAGTATCGGTTGGGACAGGCTAAACCCTGGGGAGACCCAGTACTTC
CDR3 protein: CASSIGWDRLNPGETQYF

V gene: TRBV5-1
clone size: few
J gene: TRBJ2-7
D gene: TRBD2
CDR3 DNA: TGCGCCAGCAGCATCGGGGGGATCCTTTCCTACGAGCAGTACTTC
CDR3 protein: CASSIGGILSYEQYF

V gene: TRBV4-1
clone size: .
J gene: TRBJ1-4
D gene: TRBD1
CDR3 DNA: TGCGCCAGCAGCCAAGTTTTGGGATTCACAGGGGGAACGACTAATGAAAAACTGTTTTTT
CDR3 protein: CASSQVLGFTGGTTNEKLFF

V gene: TRBV28
clone size: few
J gene: TRBJ1-4
D gene: TRBD1
CDR3 DNA: TGTGCCAGCAGTCCAGACAGGGGGCGAGAAAAACTGTTTTTT
CDR3 protein: CASSPDRGREKLFF

V gene: TRBV25-1
clone size: .
J gene: TRBJ2-7
D gene: .
CDR3 DNA: TGTGCCAGCAGTGAACAGGGAAAAATCTACGAGCAGTACTTC
CDR3 protein: CASSEQGKIYEQYF

V gene: TRBV14
clone size: .
J gene: TRBJ2-7
D gene: .
CDR3 DNA: TGTGCCAGCTGCAGGACAGACACCTACGAGCAGTACTTC
CDR3 protein: CASCRTDTYEQYF

V gene: TRBV2
clone size: .
J gene: TRBJ1-4
D gene: TRBD1
CDR3 DNA: TGTGCCAGCAGCGCAGGGGGAGCAACTAATGAAAAACTGTTTTTT
CDR3 protein: CASSAGGATNEKLFF

V gene: TRBV27
clone size: .
J gene: TRBJ2-3
D gene: TRBD1
CDR3 DNA: TGTGCCAGCAGACAGACAGGGCGCAGCACAGATACGCAGTATTTT
CDR3 protein: CASRQTGRSTDTQYF

V gene: TRBV5-4
clone size: .
J gene: TRBJ2-7
D gene: .
CDR3 DNA: TGTGCCAGCAGCTTTAATTACGAGCAGTACTTC
CDR3 protein: CASSFNYEQYF

V gene: TRBV30
clone size: .
J gene: TRBJ2-7
D gene: .
CDR3 DNA: TGTGCCTGCGAACTTGGTTCCTACGAGCAGTACTTC
CDR3 protein: CACELGSYEQYF

V gene: TRBV28
clone size: .
J gene: TRBJ1-5
D gene: .
CDR3 DNA: TGTGCCAGCAGTTCCCTTAGCCCCCTTTGGTCAGAAAGCAATCAGCCCCAGCATTTT
CDR3 protein: CASSSLSPLWSESNQPQHF

V gene: TRBV4-1
clone size: .
J gene: TRBJ2-7
D gene: TRBD2
CDR3 DNA: TGCGCCAGCAGCCATGGGACTAGATCATACGAGCAGTACTTC
CDR3 protein: CASSHGTRSYEQYF

V gene: TRBV2
clone size: .
J gene: TRBJ2-7
D gene: .
CDR3 DNA: TGTGCCAGCGGCGGCGGCTACGAGCAGTACTTC
CDR3 protein: CASGGGYEQYF

V gene: TRBV2
clone size: .
J gene: TRBJ2-1
D gene: TRBD2
CDR3 DNA: TGTGCCAGCAGTGAAATGGGTAGGTATAGCGGGAGGGCCTTATACAATGAGCAGTTCTTC
CDR3 protein: CASSEMGRYSGRALYNEQFF

V gene: TRBV6-4
clone size: .
J gene: TRBJ2-2
D gene: .
CDR3 DNA: TGTGCCAGCAGTGAACACAACACCGGGGAGCTGTTTTTT
CDR3 protein: CASSEHNTGELFF

V gene: TRBV6-1
clone size: .
J gene: TRBJ2-7
D gene: .
CDR3 DNA: TGTGCCAGCAGCCTCCGTGGGGTGAGCGGGCAGTACTTC
CDR3 protein: CASSLRGVSGQYF

V gene: TRBV10-3
clone size: few
J gene: TRBJ2-1
D gene: TRBD2
CDR3 DNA: TGTGCCATCAGTCCTCTTGGGGGGAGGGCCTCTTTTGTCAATGAGCAGTTCTTC
CDR3 protein: CAISPLGGRASFVNEQFF